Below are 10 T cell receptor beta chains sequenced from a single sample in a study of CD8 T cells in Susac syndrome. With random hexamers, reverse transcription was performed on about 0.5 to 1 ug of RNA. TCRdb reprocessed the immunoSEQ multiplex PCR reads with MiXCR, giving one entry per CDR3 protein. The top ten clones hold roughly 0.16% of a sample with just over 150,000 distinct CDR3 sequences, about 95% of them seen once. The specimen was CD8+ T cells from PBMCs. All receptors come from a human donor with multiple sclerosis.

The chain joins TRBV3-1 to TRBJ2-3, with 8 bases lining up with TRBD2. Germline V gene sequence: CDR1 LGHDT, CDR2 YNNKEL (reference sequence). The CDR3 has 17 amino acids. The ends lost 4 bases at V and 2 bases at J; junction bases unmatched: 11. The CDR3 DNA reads TGTGCCAGCAGCCCTGAGGTTGCGGGGGGACACACAGATACGCAGTATTTT. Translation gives CASSPEVAGGHTDTQYF.

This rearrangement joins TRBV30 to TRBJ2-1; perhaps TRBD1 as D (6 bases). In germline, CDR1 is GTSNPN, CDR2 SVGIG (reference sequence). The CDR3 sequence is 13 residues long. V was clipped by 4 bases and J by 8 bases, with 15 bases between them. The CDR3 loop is CAWNPQGIDEQFF. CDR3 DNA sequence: TGTGCCTGGAACCCTCAGGGGATCGATGAGCAGTTCTTC.

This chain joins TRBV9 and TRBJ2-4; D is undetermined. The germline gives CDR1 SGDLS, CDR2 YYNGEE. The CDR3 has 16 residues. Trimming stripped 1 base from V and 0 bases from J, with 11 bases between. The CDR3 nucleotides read TGTGCCAGCAGCGTAACTGGGCAGCTAGCCAAAAACATTCAGTACTTC. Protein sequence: CASSVTGQLAKNIQYF.

The CDR3 protein is CASSEERAGAYNEQFF. Here the CDR3 DNA reads TGTGCCAGCAGTGAAGAGAGGGCGGGGGCCTACAATGAGCAGTTCTTC. This chain uses TRBV6-1 with TRBJ2-1; TRBD2 matches at 7 bases. The CDR3 length is 16 residues. Trimming removed 1 base from V and 2 bases from J; junction bases left unmatched: 5. Per the germline V gene, CDR1 is MNHNS and CDR2 is SASEGT.

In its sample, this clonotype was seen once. The CDR3 coding sequence is TGTGCCAGCAGCTTGGATTCCACCGGGACCAGATCCTACGAGCAGTACTTC. Its protein product is CASSLDSTGTRSYEQYF. This sequence joins TRBV5-6 and TRBJ2-7; D assignment may be TRBD1 or TRBD2 (5 bases each). Germline CDR1 SGHDT, CDR2 YYEEEE. CDR3 length: 17 amino acids. V was trimmed by 0 bases and J by 1 base, leaving 17 bases between them.

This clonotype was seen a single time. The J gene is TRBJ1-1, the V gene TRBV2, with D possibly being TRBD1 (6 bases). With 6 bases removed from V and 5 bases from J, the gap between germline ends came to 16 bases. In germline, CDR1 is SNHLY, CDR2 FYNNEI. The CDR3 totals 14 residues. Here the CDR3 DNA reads TGTGCCAGCAGACCACAACAGGGAAGGACTGAAGCTTTCTTT. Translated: CASRPQQGRTEAFF.

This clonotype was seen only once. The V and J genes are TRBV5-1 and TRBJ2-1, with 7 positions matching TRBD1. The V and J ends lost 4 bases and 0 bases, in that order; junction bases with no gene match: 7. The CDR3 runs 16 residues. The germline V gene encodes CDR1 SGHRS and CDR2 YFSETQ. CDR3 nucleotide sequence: TGCGCCAGCAGCCCAGGACAGGACCCCTCCTACAATGAGCAGTTCTTC. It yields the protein CASSPGQDPSYNEQFF.

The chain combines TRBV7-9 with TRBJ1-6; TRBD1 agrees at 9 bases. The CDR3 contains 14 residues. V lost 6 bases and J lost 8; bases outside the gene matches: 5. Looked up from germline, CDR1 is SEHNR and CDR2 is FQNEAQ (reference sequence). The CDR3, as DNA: TGTGCCAGCAGTTCCGGGACAGGGTATTCACCCCTCCACTTT. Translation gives CASSSGTGYSPLHF.

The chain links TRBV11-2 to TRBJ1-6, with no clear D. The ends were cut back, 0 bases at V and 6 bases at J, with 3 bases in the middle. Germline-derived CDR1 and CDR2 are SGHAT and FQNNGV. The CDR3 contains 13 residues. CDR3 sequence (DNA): TGTGCCAGCAGCTTAGAACCTAATTCACCCCTCCACTTT. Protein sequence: CASSLEPNSPLHF.

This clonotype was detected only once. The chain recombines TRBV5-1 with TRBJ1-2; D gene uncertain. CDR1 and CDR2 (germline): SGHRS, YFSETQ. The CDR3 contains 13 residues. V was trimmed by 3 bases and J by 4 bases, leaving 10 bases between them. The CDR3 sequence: CASSSEEPYGYTF. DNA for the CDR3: TGCGCCAGCAGCTCGGAAGAACCCTATGGCTACACCTTC.